Listed below are T cell receptor beta chains from one sample, sequenced in a study of blood T cell repertoires in COVID-19. The repertoire was sequenced with immunoSEQ multiplex PCR; TCRdb's copy has only in-frame clones and lacks some. The sample shows 230,000 or so clones, approximately 92% of them seen only once. The source material was peripheral blood. The origin of the receptors is a woman in her 40s who had recovered from COVID-19. The CDR3 runs from the conserved cysteine through the conserved F or W. D genes are given only for firm matches. Expanded clones get a size class; other rows say once, few or many, or leave the size out.

clone size	V gene	D gene	J gene	CDR3 protein	CDR3 DNA
NA	TRBV19	NA	TRBJ2-3	CASSLAGSTDTQYF	TGTGCCAGTAGTTTGGCGGGGAGCACAGATACGCAGTATTTT
NA	TRBV18	TRBD1	TRBJ1-2	CASSGQGDGYTF	TGTGCCAGCTCGGGACAGGGGGATGGCTACACCTTC
NA	TRBV27	TRBD1	TRBJ2-1	CASSRLQGASYNEQFF	TGTGCCAGCAGCCGACTCCAGGGGGCCTCCTACAATGAGCAGTTCTTC
NA	TRBV21-1	NA	TRBJ1-1	CASTNTEGAFF	TGTGCCAGCACAAATACTGAGGGAGCTTTCTTT
NA	TRBV30	NA	TRBJ1-3	CAWSPPPDSSGNTIYF	TGTGCCTGGAGTCCTCCCCCCGACAGCTCTGGAAACACCATATATTTT
NA	TRBV9	NA	TRBJ1-4	CASSVEAAPEKLFF	TGTGCCAGCAGCGTAGAGGCAGCGCCGGAAAAACTGTTTTTT
NA	TRBV6-5	TRBD1	TRBJ1-1	CASSMDRGDTEAFF	TGTGCCAGCAGCATGGACAGGGGAGATACTGAAGCTTTCTTT
NA	TRBV28	NA	TRBJ1-1	CASSSRDINTEAFF	TGTGCCAGCAGTTCCCGGGACATTAACACTGAAGCTTTCTTT
NA	TRBV10-2	TRBD2	TRBJ2-3	CASALGGSGERNTQYF	TGCGCCAGTGCCTTGGGTGGGAGCGGGGAAAGAAATACGCAGTATTTT
once	TRBV6-1	NA	TRBJ2-1	CASSELRQGYNEQFF	TGTGCCAGCAGTGAACTGAGGCAGGGGTACAATGAGCAGTTCTTC
NA	TRBV5-6	TRBD1	TRBJ1-1	CASSWDRNTEAFF	TGTGCCAGCAGCTGGGACAGGAACACTGAAGCTTTCTTT
NA	TRBV2	NA	TRBJ2-7	CASKGGYEQYF	TGTGCCAGCAAAGGAGGGTACGAGCAGTACTTC
NA	TRBV3-1/TRBV3-2	TRBD2	TRBJ2-2	CASSLLGLAGGLATGELFF	TGTGCCAGCAGCCTCCTAGGACTAGCGGGAGGGTTGGCCACCGGGGAGCTGTTTTTT